These 32 T cell receptor beta chains originate from one sample sequenced in a study of naive and memory T cell subsets. The beta constant-region primer was an equimolar mix of two oligonucleotides covering TRBC1 and TRBC2. Four rounds of PCR amplified the ligated cDNA using nested alpha and beta constant-region primers plus SP2. TCRdb re-derived calls from the UMI-ligation and nested PCR reads in MiXCR, one entry per CDR3 protein. The sample records approximately 20,000 distinct CDR3 sequences, more than 7% being singletons. Sequencing used central memory CD8+ T cells from blood. Every receptor here comes from a human donor in good health.

The sample holds a few counts of this clonotype. V and J are TRBV6-6 and TRBJ2-7; 7 nucleotides match TRBD2. The germline V gene has CDR1 MNHNY and CDR2 SVGAGI (reference sequence). J was trimmed by 5 bases and V by 2 bases; bases with no gene match: 3. There are 13 residues in the CDR3. CDR3 in amino acids: CASSYLGLDEQYF. The CDR3 DNA follows: TGTGCCAGCAGTTACCTAGGACTAGACGAGCAGTACTTC.

Only a few counts were recorded for this clonotype. The gene calls are TRBV28 and TRBJ2-7; D tentatively reads TRBD1 or TRBD2 (5 bases each). CDR3 length: 13 residues. Germline CDR1 MDHEN, CDR2 SYDVKM. V lost 10 bases and J lost 3, with 16 bases in between. The CDR3 reads CATRTGPDYEQYF. As DNA, the CDR3 is TGTGCCACAAGAACGGGGCCAGACTACGAGCAGTACTTC. Full variable domain (outside the CDR3, taken from reference TRBV28 and TRBJ2-7): DVKVTQSSRYLVKRTGEKVFLECVQDMDHENMFWYRQDPGLGLRLIYFSYDVKMKEKGDIPEGYSVSREKKERFSLILESASTNQTSMYLCATRTGPDYEQYFGPGTRLTVT.

In its sample, this clonotype was seen many times. The chain links TRBV14 to TRBJ2-7; D unresolved. Trimming cost V 3 bases and J 4 bases, with 4 bases left between them. The CDR3 is 11 amino acids. Per germline, CDR1 SGHDN and CDR2 FVKESK. CDR3 region: CASSHRYEQYF. CDR3 coding DNA: TGTGCCAGCAGCCACAGATACGAGCAGTACTTC.

In its sample, this clonotype was seen many times. The DNA of the CDR3 is TGTGCCAGCAGCTCCGGGACGGACGACTATAATTCACCCCTCCACTTT. Residues: CASSSGTDDYNSPLHF. The chain has TRBV5-4 and TRBJ1-6, with D possibly matching TRBD1 (5 bases). CDR3 length: 16 residues. V shed 3 bases and J shed 3 bases, with 13 bases lying between them. Germline V gives CDR1 SGHNT, CDR2 YYREEE (reference sequence).

The J gene is TRBJ2-1, the V gene TRBV11-3; perhaps TRBD1 as D (6 bases). V dropped 3 bases and J dropped 2 bases, with 8 bases sitting between them. The CDR3 is 14 residues long. Germline assignment: CDR1 SGHNT and CDR2 YENEEA. CDR3 in amino acids: CASSFQGTYNEQFF. The CDR3 nucleotides are TGTGCCAGCAGCTTTCAGGGGACCTACAATGAGCAGTTCTTC. Looking up the rest from reference TRBV11-3 and TRBJ2-1 gives the full variable domain: EAGVVQSPRYKIIEKKQPVAFWCNPISGHNTLYWYLQNLGQGPELLIRYENEEAVDDSQLPKDRFSAERLKGVDSTLKIQPAELGDSAVYLCASSFQGTYNEQFFGPGTRLTVL.

This clonotype was detected a few times. The chain employs TRBV7-9 and TRBJ1-1; unclear D gene. The germline V and J ends were trimmed by 0 bases and 4 bases, with 9 bases remaining between them. Germline V gives CDR1 SEHNR, CDR2 FQNEAQ (reference sequence). The CDR3 has 14 amino acids. The CDR3 region is CASSLALGGTEAFF. In DNA, the CDR3 is TGTGCCAGCAGCTTAGCATTGGGTGGCACTGAAGCTTTCTTT.

The table lists this clonotype with a few counts. The V and J genes are TRBV12-3 or TRBV12-4 and TRBJ1-1, with TRBD1 matching over 9 bases. The V gene end was trimmed by 0 bases and the J gene end by 0 bases; junction bases not matched to a gene: 2. The CDR3 length is 16 residues. The CDR3 bases are TGTGCCAGCAGTTTAGCGTGGACAGGGGTGAACACTGAAGCTTTCTTT. This encodes CASSLAWTGVNTEAFF.

This clonotype showed up just a few times. The chain has TRBV19 and TRBJ2-1; TRBD1 might be the D (6 bases). V dropped 7 bases and J dropped 0 bases, with 13 bases sitting between them. Germline V lookup: CDR1 LNHDA, CDR2 SQIVND (reference sequence). The CDR3 extends over 15 amino acids. CDR3 in amino acids: CASTPTGSSYNEQFF. Here the CDR3 DNA reads TGTGCCAGTACTCCTACAGGGAGCTCCTACAATGAGCAGTTCTTC.

This clonotype was seen a few times. This chain links TRBV4-3 with TRBJ1-5; 7 positions match TRBD1. V was clipped by 4 bases and J by 7 bases; unmatched bases: 7. The germline V gene has CDR1 LGHNA and CDR2 YSLEER. This CDR3 comprises 14 residues. The DNA for the CDR3 is TGCGCCAGCAGCCGGTACCAGGGGGTCCAGCCCCAGCATTTT. It encodes CASSRYQGVQPQHF.

This clonotype was counted between two and nine times. The rearrangement links TRBV28 to TRBJ2-3; TRBD1 or TRBD2 may be the D gene (5 bases each). CDR3 length equals 17 residues. V lost 2 bases and J 1 base, leaving 16 bases between the germline ends. Per germline, CDR1 MDHEN and CDR2 SYDVKM. The chain's CDR3 is CASSLMRGERGTDTQYF. The CDR3 nucleotides read TGTGCCAGCAGTTTAATGAGAGGGGAGAGAGGCACAGATACGCAGTATTTT.

The sample holds many counts of this clonotype. The chain uses TRBV21-1 and TRBJ2-7. TRBV21-1 corresponds to a pseudogene. The CDR3 runs to 13 residues. CDR3: CASSKGRGGEQYF. The DNA of the CDR3 is TGTGCCAGCAGCAAAGGGCGGGGTGGCGAGCAGTACTTC.

A few counts support this clonotype. The V and J genes are TRBV20-1 and TRBJ2-4; TRBD2 matches at 14 bases. The CDR3 runs to 17 residues. From germline, CDR1 is DFQATT and CDR2 SNEGSKA (reference sequence). Unmatched junction bases numbered 5, after V lost 0 bases and J lost 4 bases. DNA for the CDR3: TGCAGTGCTAGAGAAGGACTAGCGGGAGGCCATAAAAACATTCAGTACTTC. Translation: CSAREGLAGGHKNIQYF.

This chain connects TRBV6-1 to TRBJ2-3; 8 nucleotides align to TRBD2. The length of the CDR3 is 16 residues. The J segment lost 0 bases and the V segment lost 2 bases, leaving 4 bases of the junction unmatched. Germline values: CDR1 MNHNS, CDR2 SASEGT. The CDR3 nucleotides are TGTGCCAGCAGTGAACTAATAGCGGGGAGCACAGATACGCAGTATTTT. It yields the protein CASSELIAGSTDTQYF.

This clonotype has just a few counts. The chain uses TRBV7-8 and TRBJ2-7; 12 bases fit TRBD1. CDR1 is SGHVS and CDR2 is FQNEAQ in the germline V gene. Germline trimming cut 1 base from V and 9 bases from J; bases unmatched to any gene: 10. The CDR3 is 16 amino acids. CDR3 DNA sequence: TGTGCCAGCAGCTTAGGAGGGACAGGGGGCGGGGTAGGGCAGTACTTC. Amino acids: CASSLGGTGGGVGQYF.

CDR3 region: CASSEWTSSDEQFF. The CDR3 nucleotides are TGTGCCAGCAGTGAATGGACTAGCAGCGATGAGCAGTTCTTC. The V and J genes are TRBV6-1 and TRBJ2-1; TRBD2 matches at 8 bases. CDR1 is MNHNS and CDR2 is SASEGT in the germline V gene. The CDR3 totals 14 residues. With 2 bases clipped from V and 8 bases from J, the junction kept 5 bases outside the gene matches.

This clonotype was counted between two and nine times. The rearrangement joins TRBV28 to TRBJ2-6; 12 bases map to TRBD1. The V segment lost 3 bases and the J segment 4 bases; nucleotides outside the gene matches: 10. The CDR3 extends over 19 amino acids. Germline assignment: CDR1 MDHEN and CDR2 SYDVKM. CDR3 loop: CASSFPWDRGRYGANVLTF. The CDR3 region has the DNA TGTGCCAGCAGTTTTCCGTGGGACAGGGGGCGATACGGGGCCAACGTCCTGACTTTC. The full variable domain, with the rest looked up from reference TRBV28 and TRBJ2-6, is DVKVTQSSRYLVKRTGEKVFLECVQDMDHENMFWYRQDPGLGLRLIYFSYDVKMKEKGDIPEGYSVSREKKERFSLILESASTNQTSMYLCASSFPWDRGRYGANVLTFGAGSRLTVL.

The V call is TRBV6-2 or TRBV6-3, the J call TRBJ1-1; no reliable D call. Germline assignment: CDR1 MNHEY and CDR2 SVGEGT. CDR3 size: 12 residues. CDR3 sequence reads: CASGRGTTEAFF. DNA of the CDR3: TGTGCAAGCGGGAGAGGAACCACTGAAGCTTTCTTT.

This chain joins TRBV9 and TRBJ1-1, with 7 bases lining up with TRBD1. V lost 4 bases and J lost 6; bases outside the gene matches: 6. The CDR3 sequence is 13 residues long. CDR1 and CDR2 from the germline V gene are SGDLS and YYNGEE. The DNA of the CDR3 is TGTGCCAGCAGCACGGGACAGCAGCCTGAAGCTTTCTTT. It translates to CASSTGQQPEAFF.

J is TRBJ1-2 and V is TRBV28; D uncertain. Trimming cost V 6 bases and J 8 bases, with 16 bases left between them. CDR1 MDHEN and CDR2 SYDVKM come from the germline V gene. CDR3 length: 13 amino acids. The DNA of the CDR3 is TGTGCCAGCAGAGATCCGGGTTCAGAAGGCTACACCTTC. It codes for CASRDPGSEGYTF.

This clonotype was recorded at least ten times. The rearrangement joins TRBV13 to TRBJ2-5; maybe TRBD1 (6 bases). V was clipped by 0 bases and J by 5 bases, with 10 bases between them. The CDR3 extends over 14 amino acids. Germline V gene lookup returns CDR1 PRHDT and CDR2 FYEKMQ (reference sequence). The DNA of the CDR3 is TGTGCCAGCAGCTTAGGAGGACAGTCGGAGACCCAGTACTTC. This sequence encodes CASSLGGQSETQYF.

This clonotype was seen a few times. The V and J genes are TRBV6-1 and TRBJ1-1; D is possibly TRBD1 (5 bases). The CDR3 contains 15 residues. Trimming took off 5 bases at V and 4 bases at J, with 17 bases between the two ends. CDR1 MNHNS and CDR2 SASEGT come from the germline V gene. Here the CDR3 reads CASSKGDPGGTEAFF. CDR3 DNA sequence: TGTGCCAGCAGTAAAGGGGACCCTGGGGGCACTGAAGCTTTCTTT.

The V and J genes are TRBV10-3 and TRBJ2-1; D may be TRBD1 or TRBD2 (6 bases each). CDR3 length: 16 residues. CDR1 ENHRY and CDR2 SYGVKD come from the germline V gene. Trimming took 0 bases from V and 8 from J, leaving 17 bases between them. The CDR3 nucleotides read TGTGCCATCAGTGAGTCGGAGAGACTAGGGGGACATGAGCAGTTCTTC. As protein: CAISESERLGGHEQFF.

This clonotype has at least ten counts. This sequence joins TRBV5-4 and TRBJ2-1; D is tentatively TRBD1 or TRBD2 (6 bases each). V was trimmed by 4 bases and J by 9 bases, leaving 17 bases between them. The CDR3 loop spans 14 amino acids. Germline lookup yields CDR1 SGHNT and CDR2 YYREEE (reference sequence). The CDR3 nucleotides are TGTGCCAGCAGCAGAGGGTGGGGGGCAGGTGAGCAGTTCTTC. Its protein product is CASSRGWGAGEQFF.

About this clonotype: A read error may explain this, as a much larger clone is one base away. V is TRBV7-2 and J is TRBJ2-1; 9 bases agree with TRBD2. Germline V gene data show CDR1 as SGHTA and CDR2 as FQGNSA. The length of the CDR3 is 19 residues. The J segment lost 2 bases and the V segment lost 7 bases, leaving 18 bases of the junction unmatched. The CDR3 region has the DNA TGTGCCAGCATGGGCACGGGACTAGCCTGGACCTTAACCTACAATGAGCAGTTCTTC. Translated, it gives CASMGTGLAWTLTYNEQFF.

There are a few counts of this clonotype. The V and J genes are TRBV28 and TRBJ2-2; D is possibly TRBD1 (6 bases). V lost 3 bases and J 5 bases, leaving 28 bases between the germline ends. CDR1 is MDHEN and CDR2 is SYDVKM in the germline V gene. The CDR3 extends over 20 amino acids. CDR3 amino acids: CASSFPRIRTGLSPTGELFF. DNA for the CDR3: TGTGCCAGCAGTTTCCCACGTATTCGAACAGGGCTCAGTCCTACCGGGGAGCTGTTTTTT.

This chain uses TRBV2 with TRBJ2-2; D gene ambiguous. Trimming stripped 8 bases from V and 4 bases from J, with 20 bases between. This CDR3 region has 16 residues. From germline, CDR1 is SNHLY and CDR2 FYNNEI. Here the CDR3 reads CASSDGSTHSTGELFF. In DNA form, the CDR3 reads TGTGCCAGCTCGGACGGATCGACCCATAGCACCGGGGAGCTGTTTTTT.

The V call is TRBV28, the J call TRBJ2-1; 8 bases map to TRBD2. Germline CDR1 and CDR2: MDHEN and SYDVKM. The V segment lost 1 base and the J segment 7 bases; nucleotides outside the gene matches: 12. The CDR3 totals 17 residues. CDR3 DNA: TGTGCCAGCAGTTTATTACAAGAACTAGCGGCCTTTAATGAGCAGTTCTTC. Protein: CASSLLQELAAFNEQFF.

This clonotype showed up many times. The chain uses TRBV5-1 and TRBJ2-1; 14 nucleotides agree with TRBD2. CDR3 length: 15 amino acids. Germline trimming cut 3 bases from V and 6 bases from J; bases unmatched to any gene: 2. CDR1 SGHRS and CDR2 YFSETQ come from the germline V gene. CDR3 nucleotide sequence: TGCGCCAGCAGCTCCGGGACTAGCGGGAGCAATGAGCAGTTCTTC. This encodes CASSSGTSGSNEQFF. The full variable domain, its missing parts supplied by reference TRBV5-1 and TRBJ2-1, is KAGVTQTPRYLIKTRGQQVTLSCSPISGHRSVSWYQQTPGQGLQFLFEYFSETQRNKGNFPGRFSGRQFSNSRSEMNVSTLELGDSALYLCASSSGTSGSNEQFFGPGTRLTVL.

There are many counts of this clonotype. V is TRBV6-1 and J is TRBJ2-7, with D tentatively TRBD2 (5 bases). The CDR3 has 15 residues. Trimming shortened V by 1 base and J by 2 bases, and 12 bases separated the two germline ends. In germline, CDR1 is MNHNS, CDR2 SASEGT. The CDR3 sequence is CASSEVTGSTYEQYF. Here the CDR3 DNA reads TGTGCCAGCAGTGAAGTGACGGGGTCTACCTACGAGCAGTACTTC.

This clonotype came up a few times. J is TRBJ2-2 and V is TRBV6-2 or TRBV6-3, with D maybe TRBD1 (6 bases). There are 16 residues in the CDR3. Germline loops: CDR1 MNHEY, CDR2 SVGEGT. Trimming cost V 7 bases and J 5 bases, with 20 bases left between them. This chain's CDR3 is CASIPTPDRQTGELFF. Here the CDR3 DNA reads TGTGCCAGCATCCCCACCCCGGACAGACAGACCGGGGAGCTGTTTTTT.

This clonotype was found a few times. This sequence joins TRBV7-9 and TRBJ2-7, with 7 nucleotides matching TRBD2. This CDR3 comprises 14 residues. The germline CDR1 and CDR2 sequences are SEHNR and FQNEAQ (reference sequence). Trimming cost V 5 bases and J 2 bases; bases outside gene matches: 6. The CDR3 DNA is TGTGCCAGCAGCCCGGCTAGCGGAACCTACGAGCAGTACTTC. Its protein product is CASSPASGTYEQYF.

CDR3: CASSAAGTGIEQYF. In DNA form, the CDR3 reads TGTGCCAGCAGCGCGGCCGGGACAGGGATCGAGCAGTACTTC. This chain joins TRBV7-8 and TRBJ2-7, with 9 bases that match TRBD1. The ends lost 5 bases at V and 6 bases at J; junction bases unmatched: 8. The CDR3 spans 14 residues. Germline V CDR1 and CDR2: SGHVS, FQNEAQ.